This record looks at one TCR beta chain sequence and its context. The antigen it recognizes is unknown. The sample holds no much larger clone one base away, and base qualities are not on file. The source of the sample is a study of cytomegalovirus exposure and HLA in healthy donors (dated by TCRdb to 2015 to 2018). Broadly, across the study: According to an earlier analysis of around 600 of the donors, roughly 180 million T cells yielded approximately 120 million unique TCR beta sequences and approximately 280 Gb of sequence data. Besides the first cohort of 550 to 750 subjects, a separate validation cohort made up of roughly 120 different subjects was used. An earlier analysis of 587 of the donors used high-throughput TCR beta sequencing to judge whether each TCR beta V gene segment behaved as functional or pseudogenic. Typing coverage differed by locus: A, B, C, DRB1 and DQB1 were typed in about 620-630 donors, DQA1 in 500 to 550, DPA1 in over 600, and DPB1 in just under 490. Among the approximately 430 genotyped donors, around 81% belonged to the genetic ancestry cluster associated with self-reported Caucasian donors. The T cell repertoires of 550 to 850 subjects were profiled by immunosequencing and related to cytomegalovirus serostatus. An early release that covered some 640 HLA-typed donors contained about 290 gigabases of sequencing data and tens of millions of unique TCR sequences. A later analysis re-analyzed previously published TCR beta repertoires from several hundred donors and added high-resolution HLA genotyping to study TCR occurrence patterns. Among roughly 400 genotyped donors of the cohort, an average of 235,054 unique TCR beta nucleotide sequences were sequenced per donor, around 20% of them non-productive. A later genetic analysis took genome-wide SNP genotypes for 398 of the 666 donors and used that subset as a discovery cohort. Alongside the repertoire data, information on donor age, sex, ethnicity and CMV serostatus was compiled. HLA typing included class I and class II loci at four-digit resolution. High-throughput TCR immunosequencing, statistical association of individual TCRs with disease status, and machine learning were combined to predict cytomegalovirus infection status. All discovery cohort repertoires had been generated using a single sequencing platform. Rather than drawing on any new phenotypic data, the later analysis identified candidate immune exposures from TCR beta sequences and the way those sequences occurred across donors. The study aimed to test whether cataloging public T cell receptors could reveal signatures of past pathogen exposure. Because of strong linkage in the cohort, roughly five DR-DQ haplotypes were treated as single units for association and clustering.

There are 13 amino acids in the CDR3, from cysteine to phenylalanine inclusive. Here the CDR3 DNA is all that survives: 39 bases in frame from base 1. Per the germline V gene, SGDLS is the CDR1 and YYNGEE is the CDR2. V is clipped by 3 bases and J by 0 bases, and the sequence between their germline boundaries is 5 bases long. Study-wide conclusions, independent of this receptor: Broadly in line with IMGT annotations, most TCR beta V segments showed up in productive rearrangements about 87% or about 30% of the time in an earlier analysis of approximately 600 of the donors. A further reported finding was that TCR beta sequences accurately predicted the HLA-A and HLA-B alleles for most subjects in the first cohort. The presence/absence analyses assumed that sequencing depth was roughly uniform across donors, and that assumption may not be true. A later analysis found that HLA-associated TCR beta chains were more clonally expanded and had lower generation probabilities than equally common non-associated chains. Most CMV-associated TCR beta chains appeared to be HLA-restricted in a later analysis, and the HLA associations seemed to be driven largely by CMV exposure. A few of the identified cytomegalovirus-associated TCR beta chains were confirmed in vitro to be specific for cytomegalovirus antigens. A total of 150 to 200 TCR beta chains were listed by the study as associated with cytomegalovirus. According to a later analysis, parvovirus B19, influenza, CMV and Epstein-Barr virus appeared linked to several top co-occurrence clusters. Because HLA typing was missing for some donors at each locus, association tests included only the typed subset. In a later genetic analysis, fewer N-insertions in productive TCRs were reported among donors in an Asian-associated ancestry cluster than the roughly 700-donor mean. The sequencing pipeline was judged likely to have produced a cluster of highly shared sequence variants as a technical artifact. According to the authors, the approach could potentially be generalized to other disease states and immunological phenotypes. An association between a missense DCLRE1C variant and V-gene and J-gene trimming of TCR beta chains was found in a later genetic analysis and replicated in an independent cohort. Linkage disequilibrium might explain the correlated functional status among segregating V segments, but an unknown experimental factor could not be ruled out. The 87-base-pair reads could not distinguish some IMGT-functional V segments, including TRBV6-2 and TRBV6-3, so those segments were excluded. When HLA alleles, especially DR and DQ, strongly co-occurred, TCR associations were difficult to assign to individual alleles. Specific HLA alleles were associated with over 15,000 TCR beta sequences at a false discovery rate of 0.05 in a later analysis. Because counts were too low, 15 to 20 rarely observed V segments, including chromosome 9 orphons, were excluded from the earlier analysis of 500 to 700 of the donors. Most TCR sequences were observed very rarely across donors, whereas some public TCRs were present in many individuals. CMV serostatus was the only immune exposure information available for the cohort. In both the original and validation cohorts, the classifier was reported to diagnose cytomegalovirus status with high specificity and sensitivity. In this cohort, only TCR beta chains were sequenced, and detectable features were limited by the absence of alpha or paired-chain data. According to a later analysis, TCR association rates differed among HLA loci, with DRB1 alleles showing the most associated TCRs and HLA-C alleles showing the fewest.

To prepare the library, the immunoSEQ multiplex PCR assay was applied. For the multiplex PCR, a mixture combining 60 forward primers for TCR Vbeta segments and 13 reverse primers for TCR Jbeta segments was used. The CDR3 region of rearranged TCR beta genes was amplified from genomic DNA with a multiplex PCR assay. The Illumina HiSeq System was used to sequence the amplified TCR beta libraries as 87-base-pair reads. The paper's data handling went like this. A later analysis tallied 75 million to 85 million unique TCR beta chains across the 650 to 750 repertoires, and approximately 12 million of those chains were shared by two or more donors. A nearest-neighbor algorithm error-corrected the raw reads and collapsed the reads into unique sequences, merging closely related sequences to remove PCR and sequencing errors. To assign V, D and J gene segments, CDR3 sequences were aligned to IMGT reference sequences. For a sequence to be retained, at least a six-nucleotide match to both a V gene segment and a J gene segment was required. A rearrangement counted as productive if the CDR3 had no stop codons and remained in frame with V and J, and every other rearrangement counted as non-productive. Following IMGT convention, CDR3 was defined as the stretch from the second conserved V-encoded cysteine up to the conserved J-encoded phenylalanine. Sequences without an unambiguous match to a single V gene segment were excluded from the earlier analysis of about 600 of the donors. An earlier analysis of a few hundred of the donors called V segments functional above 56.7% productive rearrangements and segregating when the between-donor standard deviation exceeded 5%. A statistical classification framework was built for diagnosing cytomegalovirus status from the catalog of TCR beta chain sequences. In a later analysis, TCR nucleotide sequences were compared against IMGT/GENE-DB human TR gene sequences so that V and J genes could be assigned. In a later analysis, CDR3 sequences and most-parsimonious VDJ recombination scenarios were assigned using the TCRdist pipeline. In a later analysis, every TCR beta chain was defined by the combination of its CDR3 amino acid sequence and its V-gene family, and reads without a unique V-gene family were dropped. In a later analysis, fewer than 600 highly shared, low-generation-probability nucleotide sequences were removed to address suspected cross-contamination and a sequencing artifact. In a later analysis, a clonal expansion index for each public chain was calculated from normalized within-repertoire ranks of inferred template counts. A later analysis computed generation probabilities with a VDJ recombination model fitted to out-of-frame rearrangements, and checked the results against IGoR. Hypergeometric tests were used in a later analysis to score TCR-TCR, TCR-HLA and TCR-CMV co-occurrence, with a repertoire-size bias correction applied to the TCR pairs. False discovery rates were estimated in a later analysis by permuting HLA or CMV assignments 20 times. In a later analysis, co-occurring TCRs were grouped with DBSCAN, and TCRdist sequence similarity was added when clustering was performed within HLA-allele-positive subsets. Repertoires with fewer than 30,000 or more than 120,000 public chains, plus five repertoires with anomalous nucleotide sharing, were excluded from co-occurrence clustering. Not all clones reach the TCRdb copy of this immuneACCESS table, which keeps in-frame sequences only. Checked studies attribute under half of the gap to unresolved V genes and leave the rest unexplained. V, J and clone size were drawn from that table, and D and trimming were deduced from the DNA. The table for this sample lists under 200,000 clones; 75% of them were counted only once. The ten largest make up over 4.5% of the sample.

The cohort consisted of 650 to 700 healthy bone marrow donors. At the time of sampling, every cohort member was nominally healthy, though immune exposures that went unrecorded were likely present. The donor tested CMV seronegative and was one of the 352 seronegative cohort members. Every donor gave a peripheral blood sample, and the peripheral blood mononuclear cells from that sample were used for TCR beta sequencing. Genomic DNA extraction from the blood cell samples was performed with the Qiagen DNeasy Blood Extraction Kit. This chain joins TRBV9 to TRBJ2-3; the D gene is not confidently resolved. This sequence was found in a male donor in good health and CMV-seronegative. The source material was PBMCs. The DNA is as follows: TGTGCCAGCAGCGCGACTAGCACAGATACGCAGTATTTT. It translates as CASSATSTDTQYF.